A selection of T cell receptor beta chains follows, all from one sample in a study of response to subunit inactivated influenza vaccine. Using its own MiXCR run on the RT-PCR reads, TCRdb lists one record per CDR3 protein. The sample records about half a million distinct CDR3 sequences, 25% being singletons. Specimen: CD4+ T cells sorted from PBMCs, collected less than 6 days after vaccination. These receptors were collected from a man aged 45-60 years who received an inactivated influenza vaccine. CDR3s include the opening cysteine and the closing phenylalanine or tryptophan. D genes are given only for firm matches. The size field is filled for only some rows; it gives once, few, many or a size class.

d_gene: -
abundance: few
v_gene: TRBV4-2
j_gene: TRBJ2-3
CDR3nt: TGTGCCAGCAGCCAAGGACGGGGAGACACAGATACGCAGTATTTT
CDR3aa: CASSQGRGDTDTQYF

d_gene: -
abundance: few
v_gene: TRBV5-1
j_gene: TRBJ1-4
CDR3nt: TGCGCCAGCAGCACGACAGGAACGGCTAATGAAAAACTGTTTTTT
CDR3aa: CASSTTGTANEKLFF

d_gene: -
abundance: few
v_gene: TRBV7-9
j_gene: TRBJ2-2
CDR3nt: TGTGCCAGCAGGCCTCCCCTCCGGCGGGACACCGGGGAGCTGTTTTTT
CDR3aa: CASRPPLRRDTGELFF

d_gene: TRBD2
abundance: -
v_gene: TRBV20-1
j_gene: TRBJ2-5
CDR3nt: TGCAGTGCTAACGGACTAGCGCGGTACCAAGAGACCCAGTACTTC
CDR3aa: CSANGLARYQETQYF

d_gene: TRBD1
abundance: many
v_gene: TRBV6-5
j_gene: TRBJ1-3
CDR3nt: TGTGCCAGCAGTTACTCAGCCGGAACAGGGGGCTCTGGAAACACCATATATTTT
CDR3aa: CASSYSAGTGGSGNTIYF

d_gene: -
abundance: few
v_gene: TRBV5-1
j_gene: TRBJ2-3
CDR3nt: TGCGCCAGCAGCTTGTGGCCGGTGACTTTGATTAGCACAGATACGCAGTATTTT
CDR3aa: CASSLWPVTLISTDTQYF

d_gene: -
abundance: few
v_gene: TRBV5-1
j_gene: TRBJ2-5
CDR3nt: TGCGCCAGCAAGGTAGGGACTCAAGAGACCCAGTACTTC
CDR3aa: CASKVGTQETQYF

d_gene: -
abundance: -
v_gene: TRBV10-3
j_gene: TRBJ2-5
CDR3nt: TGTGCCATCAGTGAGCCCCTCCCCGGGACCAACCTTTGGGAGACCCAGTACTTC
CDR3aa: CAISEPLPGTNLWETQYF

d_gene: TRBD2
abundance: once
v_gene: TRBV5-1
j_gene: TRBJ2-7
CDR3nt: TGCGCCAGCAGCGCCGTTAGCGGGAGTAAGTACGAGCAGTACTTC
CDR3aa: CASSAVSGSKYEQYF

d_gene: TRBD2
abundance: -
v_gene: TRBV10-3
j_gene: TRBJ2-5
CDR3nt: TGTGCCATCAGTGGTAGCGGGAGTTTTGGGGAGACCCAGTACTTC
CDR3aa: CAISGSGSFGETQYF

d_gene: TRBD2
abundance: -
v_gene: TRBV6-5
j_gene: TRBJ2-2
CDR3nt: TGTGCCAGCAGTTCCAGGACTAGCGCGGCCGGGGAGCTGTTTTTT
CDR3aa: CASSSRTSAAGELFF

d_gene: TRBD1
abundance: few
v_gene: TRBV27
j_gene: TRBJ2-7
CDR3nt: TGTGCCAGCAGTTTATCGATGACCGGGACAGGATACGAGCAGTACTTC
CDR3aa: CASSLSMTGTGYEQYF

d_gene: TRBD1
abundance: few
v_gene: TRBV12-3/TRBV12-4
j_gene: TRBJ1-5
CDR3nt: TGTGCCAGCAGCTACCGGGACAGTAGCAATCAGCCCCAGCATTTT
CDR3aa: CASSYRDSSNQPQHF

d_gene: TRBD1
abundance: few
v_gene: TRBV29-1
j_gene: TRBJ2-7
CDR3nt: TGCAGCGTAGGCCCCAGACAGCGCAACAGGGGCGAGCAGTACTTC
CDR3aa: CSVGPRQRNRGEQYF

d_gene: TRBD1
abundance: -
v_gene: TRBV5-6
j_gene: TRBJ1-1
CDR3nt: TGTGCCAGCAGCTTGAGGGGAGATTCGGGGACAGGAGCTTTCTTT
CDR3aa: CASSLRGDSGTGAFF

d_gene: -
abundance: few
v_gene: TRBV5-1
j_gene: TRBJ2-1
CDR3nt: TGCGCCAGCAGCTTGGGGGATTATCGCGAGCAGTTCTTC
CDR3aa: CASSLGDYREQFF

d_gene: -
abundance: many
v_gene: TRBV6-5
j_gene: TRBJ1-1
CDR3nt: TGTGCCAGCAGTTACTCGCCGCCGGGGGCTAGAACTGAAGCTTTCTTT
CDR3aa: CASSYSPPGARTEAFF

d_gene: TRBD2
abundance: few
v_gene: TRBV6-2/TRBV6-3
j_gene: TRBJ2-1
CDR3nt: TGTGCCAGCCAGAAACAGACCGGGACTAGGTACAATGAGCAGTTCTTC
CDR3aa: CASQKQTGTRYNEQFF

d_gene: -
abundance: -
v_gene: TRBV11-2
j_gene: TRBJ1-1
CDR3nt: TGTGCCAGCAGCTTAGGTTCAGAATACACTGAAGCTTTCTTT
CDR3aa: CASSLGSEYTEAFF

d_gene: -
abundance: -
v_gene: TRBV20-1
j_gene: TRBJ2-5
CDR3nt: TGCAGTGCTACCGTACAAGGGGCCAAAGAGACCCAGTACTTC
CDR3aa: CSATVQGAKETQYF

d_gene: -
abundance: few
v_gene: TRBV5-1
j_gene: TRBJ2-7
CDR3nt: TGCGCCAGCTGGCGGACGGGAACCTACGAGCAGTACTTC
CDR3aa: CASWRTGTYEQYF

d_gene: -
abundance: -
v_gene: TRBV4-2
j_gene: TRBJ2-2
CDR3nt: TGTGCCAGCAGGTTAGGAGGGGCGAACACCGGGGAGCTGTTTTTT
CDR3aa: CASRLGGANTGELFF

d_gene: TRBD1
abundance: -
v_gene: TRBV7-8
j_gene: TRBJ1-2
CDR3nt: TGTGCCAGCAGCTTAGATGGGACAGGGGGCGCGGGCGGCTACACCTTC
CDR3aa: CASSLDGTGGAGGYTF

d_gene: -
abundance: -
v_gene: TRBV20-1
j_gene: TRBJ1-5
CDR3nt: TGCAGTGCTAGCAATCCGTATAGCAATCAGCCCCAGCATTTT
CDR3aa: CSASNPYSNQPQHF

d_gene: TRBD2
abundance: few
v_gene: TRBV5-5
j_gene: TRBJ2-1
CDR3nt: TGTGCCAGCAGCCGTCGCCTAGCGGGACGTTCCTACAATGAGCAGTTCTTC
CDR3aa: CASSRRLAGRSYNEQFF

d_gene: -
abundance: many
v_gene: TRBV29-1
j_gene: TRBJ2-3
CDR3nt: TGCAGCGTTGGCACAGATACGCAGTATTTT
CDR3aa: CSVGTDTQYF

d_gene: -
abundance: -
v_gene: TRBV7-2
j_gene: TRBJ1-1
CDR3nt: TGTGCCAGCAGCTTACATGCGGGGGGCACTGAAGCTTTCTTT
CDR3aa: CASSLHAGGTEAFF

d_gene: -
abundance: -
v_gene: TRBV7-2
j_gene: TRBJ2-7
CDR3nt: TGTGCCAGCAGCTCATCCGGGACAATTAACTACGAGCAGTACTTC
CDR3aa: CASSSSGTINYEQYF

d_gene: -
abundance: -
v_gene: TRBV6-5
j_gene: TRBJ2-7
CDR3nt: TGTGCCAGCAGTTACTCACATCGGCGGTCTTACGAGCAGTACTTC
CDR3aa: CASSYSHRRSYEQYF

d_gene: -
abundance: -
v_gene: TRBV18
j_gene: TRBJ1-2
CDR3nt: TGTGCCAGCTCACCAGCCCAGACGTATGGCTACACCTTC
CDR3aa: CASSPAQTYGYTF